This paragraph reports one TCR beta chain. Total RNA (around 510 ng) served as template for TCR beta cDNA synthesis primed by a constant-region primer. Investigators got TCR beta libraries out of three nested multiplex PCR rounds, done with slightly modified ARM-PCR. The first two PCR rounds used TRBV1-TRBV30 primers with a Cbeta primer, 10 cycles each. TCRdb re-called the multiplex PCR reads through MiXCR, storing one row per CDR3 protein. The table records about 310,000 distinct CDR3 sequences, around 50% of them present only once. Trimming removed 3 bases from V and 4 bases from J, with 12 bases in between. The germline V gene has CDR1 PRHDT and CDR2 FYEKMQ (reference sequence). This CDR3 has 15 residues. The data were obtained in a study of tumor-infiltrating lymphocytes in primary liver carcinoma. Germline DNA was also extracted, with blood RNA taken from unsorted whole blood.

The source is a woman aged 25 to 39 with primary liver carcinoma and hepatitis B virus infection. This chain joins TRBV13 and TRBJ2-2, with D hard to call. The sequenced sample consisted of peripheral blood. The CDR3 spells CASSLGWTVTGELFF. CDR3 in DNA: TGTGCCAGCAGCTTGGGCTGGACGGTCACCGGGGAGCTGTTTTTT.